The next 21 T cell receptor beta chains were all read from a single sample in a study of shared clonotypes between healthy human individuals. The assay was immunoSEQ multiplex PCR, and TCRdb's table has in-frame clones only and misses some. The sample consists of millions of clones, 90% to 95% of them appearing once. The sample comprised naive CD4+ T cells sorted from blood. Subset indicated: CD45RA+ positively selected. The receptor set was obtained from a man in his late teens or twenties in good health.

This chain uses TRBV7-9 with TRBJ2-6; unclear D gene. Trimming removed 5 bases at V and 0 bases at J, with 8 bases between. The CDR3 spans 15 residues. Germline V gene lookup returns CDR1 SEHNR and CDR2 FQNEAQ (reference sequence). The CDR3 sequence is CASSPTFSGANVLTF. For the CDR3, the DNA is TGTGCCAGCAGCCCGACTTTCTCTGGGGCCAACGTCCTGACTTTC.

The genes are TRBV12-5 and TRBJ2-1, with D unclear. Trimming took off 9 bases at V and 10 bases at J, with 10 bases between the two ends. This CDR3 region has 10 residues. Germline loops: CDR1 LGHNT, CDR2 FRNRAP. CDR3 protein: CASGWREQFF. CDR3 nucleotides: TGTGCTAGCGGCTGGCGGGAGCAGTTCTTC.

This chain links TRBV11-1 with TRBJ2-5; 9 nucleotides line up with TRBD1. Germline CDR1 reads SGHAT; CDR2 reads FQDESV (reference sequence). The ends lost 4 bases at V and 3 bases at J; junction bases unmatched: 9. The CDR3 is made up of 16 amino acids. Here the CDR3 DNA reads TGTGCCAGCAGCTCCTCATGGACAGGGGCAAAAGAGACCCAGTACTTC. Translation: CASSSSWTGAKETQYF.

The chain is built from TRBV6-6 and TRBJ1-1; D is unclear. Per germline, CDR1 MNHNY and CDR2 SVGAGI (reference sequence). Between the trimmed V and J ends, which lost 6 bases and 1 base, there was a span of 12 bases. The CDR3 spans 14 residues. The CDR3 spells CASSSYAQNTEAFF. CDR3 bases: TGTGCCAGCAGCTCCTACGCACAGAACACTGAAGCTTTCTTT.

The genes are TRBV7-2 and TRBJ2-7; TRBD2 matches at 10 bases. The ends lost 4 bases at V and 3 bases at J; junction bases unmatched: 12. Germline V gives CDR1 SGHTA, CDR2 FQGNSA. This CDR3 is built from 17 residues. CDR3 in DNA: TGTGCCAGCAGCTCCACCGGGACTAGCGCCGTCCTCTACGAGCAGTACTTC. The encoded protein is CASSSTGTSAVLYEQYF.

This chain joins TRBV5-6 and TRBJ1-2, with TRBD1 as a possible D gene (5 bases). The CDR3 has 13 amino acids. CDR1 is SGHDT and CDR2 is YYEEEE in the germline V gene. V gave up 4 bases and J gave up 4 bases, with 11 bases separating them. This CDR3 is CASSTDGTYGYTF. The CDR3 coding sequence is TGTGCCAGCAGCACCGACGGGACCTATGGCTACACCTTC.

CDR3 residues: CASSYLLAGGRTEQYF. The CDR3 DNA reads TGTGCCAGCAGTTACCTACTAGCGGGGGGCCGAACCGAGCAGTACTTC. The chain couples TRBV6-5 to TRBJ2-7, with 12 bases that match TRBD2. Trimming cost V 2 bases and J 6 bases; bases outside gene matches: 8. This CDR3 comprises 16 residues. The germline V gene has CDR1 MNHEY and CDR2 SVGAGI.

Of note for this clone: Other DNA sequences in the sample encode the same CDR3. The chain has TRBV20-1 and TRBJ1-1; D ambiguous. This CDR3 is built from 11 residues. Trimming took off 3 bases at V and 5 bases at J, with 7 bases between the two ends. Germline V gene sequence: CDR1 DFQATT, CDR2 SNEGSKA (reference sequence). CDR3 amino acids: CSASSPTEAFF. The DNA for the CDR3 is TGCAGTGCTAGTTCCCCGACTGAAGCTTTCTTT.

In DNA form, the CDR3 reads TGTGCCAGCAGCCAAATTAGCGGCACCAATGAGCAGTTCTTC. It encodes CASSQISGTNEQFF. V is TRBV7-3 and J is TRBJ2-1; TRBD2 is a possible D gene (6 bases). CDR1 is SGHTA, CDR2 FQGTGA, per germline. The CDR3 is 14 residues long. V was trimmed by 5 bases and J by 6 bases, leaving 14 bases between them.

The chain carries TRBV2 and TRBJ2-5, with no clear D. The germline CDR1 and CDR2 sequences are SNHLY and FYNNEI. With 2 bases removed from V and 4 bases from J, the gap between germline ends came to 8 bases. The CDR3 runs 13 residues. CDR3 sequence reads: CASSEQAGETQYF. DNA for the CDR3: TGTGCCAGCAGTGAACAGGCAGGAGAGACCCAGTACTTC.

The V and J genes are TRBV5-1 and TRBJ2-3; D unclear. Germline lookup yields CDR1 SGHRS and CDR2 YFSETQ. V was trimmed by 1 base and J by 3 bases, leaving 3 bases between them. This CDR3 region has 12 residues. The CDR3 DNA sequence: TGCGCCAGCAGCTTGATGACAGATACGCAGTATTTT. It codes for CASSLMTDTQYF. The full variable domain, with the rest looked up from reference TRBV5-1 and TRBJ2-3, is KAGVTQTPRYLIKTRGQQVTLSCSPISGHRSVSWYQQTPGQGLQFLFEYFSETQRNKGNFPGRFSGRQFSNSRSEMNVSTLELGDSALYLCASSLMTDTQYFGPGTRLTVL.

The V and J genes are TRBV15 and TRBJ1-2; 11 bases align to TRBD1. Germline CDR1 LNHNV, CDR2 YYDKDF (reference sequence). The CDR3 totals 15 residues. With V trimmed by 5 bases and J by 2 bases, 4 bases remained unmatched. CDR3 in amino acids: CATSARDRGNYGYTF. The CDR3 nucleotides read TGTGCCACCAGCGCACGGGACAGGGGGAACTATGGCTACACCTTC.

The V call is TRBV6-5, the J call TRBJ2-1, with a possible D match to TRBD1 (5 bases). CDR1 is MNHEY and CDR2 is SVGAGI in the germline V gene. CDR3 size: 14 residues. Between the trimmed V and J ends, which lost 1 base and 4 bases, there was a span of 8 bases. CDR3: CASSYYQGYNEQFF. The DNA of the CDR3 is TGTGCCAGCAGTTACTATCAGGGATACAATGAGCAGTTCTTC.

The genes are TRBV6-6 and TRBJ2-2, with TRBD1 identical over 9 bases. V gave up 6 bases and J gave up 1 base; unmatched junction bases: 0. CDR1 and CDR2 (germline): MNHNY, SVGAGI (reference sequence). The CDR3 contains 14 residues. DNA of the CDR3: TGTGCCAGCAGGGACAGGGGGAACACCGGGGAGCTGTTTTTT. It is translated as CASRDRGNTGELFF.

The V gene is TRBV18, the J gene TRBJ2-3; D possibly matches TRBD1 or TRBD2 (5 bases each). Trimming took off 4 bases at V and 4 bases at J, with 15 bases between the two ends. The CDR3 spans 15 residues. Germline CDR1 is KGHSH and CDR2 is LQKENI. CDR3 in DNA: TGTGCCAGCTCACTTAATTCCGGGGACGCAGATACGCAGTATTTT. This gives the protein CASSLNSGDADTQYF.

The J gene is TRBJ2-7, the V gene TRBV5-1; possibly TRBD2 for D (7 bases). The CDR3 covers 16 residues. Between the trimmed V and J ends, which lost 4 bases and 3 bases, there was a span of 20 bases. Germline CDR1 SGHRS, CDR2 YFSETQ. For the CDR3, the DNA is TGCGCCAGCAGCATAGCGGGCCTTCAGGGGAGCTACGAGCAGTACTTC. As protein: CASSIAGLQGSYEQYF.

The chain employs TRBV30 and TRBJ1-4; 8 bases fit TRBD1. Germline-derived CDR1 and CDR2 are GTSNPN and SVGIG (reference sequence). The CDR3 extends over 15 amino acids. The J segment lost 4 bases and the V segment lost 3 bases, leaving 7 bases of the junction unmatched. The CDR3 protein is CAWSAGGQGNEKLFF. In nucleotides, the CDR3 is TGTGCCTGGAGCGCCGGAGGACAGGGTAATGAAAAACTGTTTTTT.

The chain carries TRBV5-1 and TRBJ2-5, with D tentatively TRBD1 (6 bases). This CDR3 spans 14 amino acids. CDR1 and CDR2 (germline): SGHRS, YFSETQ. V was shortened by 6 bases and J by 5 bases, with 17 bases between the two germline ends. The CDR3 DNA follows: TGCGCCAGCACTCCCAGAAACACAGGGGAGACCCAGTACTTC. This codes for CASTPRNTGETQYF.

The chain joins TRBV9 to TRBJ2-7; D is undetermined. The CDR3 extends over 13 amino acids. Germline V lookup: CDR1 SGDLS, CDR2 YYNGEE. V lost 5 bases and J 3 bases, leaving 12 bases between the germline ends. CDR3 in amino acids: CASSAATGYEQYF. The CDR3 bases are TGTGCCAGCAGTGCTGCGACCGGCTACGAGCAGTACTTC.

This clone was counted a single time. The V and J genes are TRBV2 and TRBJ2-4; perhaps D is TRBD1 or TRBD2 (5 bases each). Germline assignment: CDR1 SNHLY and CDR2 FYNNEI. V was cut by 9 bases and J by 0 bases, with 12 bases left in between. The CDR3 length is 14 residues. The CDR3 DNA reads TGTGCCAGGCAGTCCGGGACAGCCAAAAACATTCAGTACTTC. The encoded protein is CARQSGTAKNIQYF.

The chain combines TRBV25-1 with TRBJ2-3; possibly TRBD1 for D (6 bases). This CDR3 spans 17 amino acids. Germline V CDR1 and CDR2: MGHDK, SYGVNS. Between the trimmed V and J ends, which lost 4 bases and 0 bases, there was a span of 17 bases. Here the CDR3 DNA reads TGTGCCAGCAGTGGATGGACAGTCTCAACTAGCACAGATACGCAGTATTTT. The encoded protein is CASSGWTVSTSTDTQYF.